The clone carrying this T cell receptor (beta chain) was observed many times. What it binds is not known. Template switching with 5'RACE generated the TCR cDNA and added a universal primer site and UMIs. A single record per CDR3 protein comes from TCRdb applying MiXCR to the 5' RACE reads. This sample has around 340,000 distinct CDR3 sequences; roughly an eighth occur once, and the top ten carry around 3%. The source of the sample is a study of T cells after yellow fever vaccination. Findings and limits, study-wide: Repertoires obtained by FACS sorting could include abundant clonotypes that entered as contaminants from the bulk population. Compared with primary, the secondary response was weaker and peaked at day 5, not 15. Subsequent booster samples again held most clones from primary vaccination (96% CD4, roughly 90% CD8).

Germline loops: CDR1 SNHLY, CDR2 FYNNEI. Losses at the gene ends were 5 bases for V and 4 bases for J; bases not matched to a gene: 6. The CDR3 spans 15 residues. This TCR was sampled from a man aged 18 to 30 who received the YFV17D yellow fever vaccine. The chain carries TRBV2 and TRBJ2-1, with 9 bases aligning to TRBD2. The specimen was CD4+ T cells sorted from PBMCs, collected 15 days after the yellow fever booster vaccination. CDR3 in amino acids: CASSPGTSRYNEQFF. The CDR3 DNA follows: TGTGCCAGCAGTCCCGGGACTAGCCGTTACAATGAGCAGTTCTTC.